This passage covers 9 T cell receptor beta chains from one sample sequenced in a study of T cell repertoires in cytomegalovirus infection. Their target antigens are unknown. TCRdb re-called the reads with MiXCR, one entry per CDR3 protein. The sample consists of approximately 1,000,000 distinct CDR3 sequences, 25% to 40% of them appearing once. Sequences were derived from cultured CD8+ T cells from PBMCs, sampled from culture after CMV antigen stimulation. The receptors were sampled from a human donor in good health (CMV status not recorded). Some clones in this sample may be carry-over from other donors' samples.

This rearrangement joins TRBV19 to TRBJ1-6; 7 nucleotides line up with TRBD1. Unmatched junction bases numbered 7, after V lost 5 bases and J lost 9 bases. CDR3 size: 14 residues. CDR1 and CDR2 (germline): LNHDA, SQIVND (reference sequence). For the CDR3, the DNA is TGTGCCAGTAGTCATGGGACAGTCGGTTCACCCCTCCACTTT. Amino acid sequence: CASSHGTVGSPLHF.

In this sample, this clonotype turned up once. The chain recombines TRBV11-1 with TRBJ2-7; D might be TRBD1 (6 bases). Deletions cut 1 base from V and 5 bases from J, with 15 bases between. CDR3 length: 15 residues. CDR1 and CDR2 (germline): SGHAT, FQDESV (reference sequence). DNA for the CDR3: TGTGCCAGCAGCTTAGAAATACAGGGACGCGACGAGCAGTACTTC. Protein sequence: CASSLEIQGRDEQYF. Drawing the rest from reference TRBV11-1 and TRBJ2-7, the complete variable domain is EAEVAQSPRYKITEKSQAVAFWCDPISGHATLYWYRQILGQGPELLVQFQDESVVDDSQLPKDRFSAERLKGVDSTLKIQPAELGDSAMYLCASSLEIQGRDEQYFGPGTRLTVT.

This rearrangement joins TRBV7-9 to TRBJ2-4; D remains ambiguous. This CDR3 comprises 14 residues. Trimming shortened V by 1 base and J by 4 bases, and 8 bases separated the two germline ends. Looked up from germline, CDR1 is SEHNR and CDR2 is FQNEAQ (reference sequence). The CDR3 coding sequence is TGTGCCAGCAGCTTAGTACGATCAAAAAACATTCAGTACTTC. This translates into CASSLVRSKNIQYF.

This chain links TRBV6-5 with TRBJ1-1, with D possibly matching TRBD1 (5 bases). The CDR3 has 16 amino acids. In germline, CDR1 is MNHEY, CDR2 SVGAGI. The ends were cut back, 2 bases at V and 3 bases at J, with 16 bases in the middle. CDR3 nucleotide sequence: TGTGCCAGCAGTTACGAAGGACACCTGGGGGACACTGAAGCTTTCTTT. Protein: CASSYEGHLGDTEAFF.

The J gene is TRBJ2-7, the V gene TRBV12-5; TRBD2 aligns across 10 bases. Germline V gene lookup returns CDR1 LGHNT and CDR2 FRNRAP. CDR3 size: 16 residues. Unmatched junction bases numbered 14, after V lost 2 bases and J lost 10 bases. DNA of the CDR3: TGTGCTAGTGGTTTGTACCAGCCTAGCGGGGGTTCGATACAGTACTTC. Translated: CASGLYQPSGGSIQYF.

The rearrangement joins TRBV4-1 to TRBJ2-1, with a tentative D call TRBD2 (7 bases). Germline V gives CDR1 MGHRA, CDR2 YSYEKL. V shed 4 bases and J shed 10 bases, with 14 bases lying between them. CDR3 size: 13 residues. CDR3 amino acids: CASSLGGAWEQFF. The CDR3 DNA sequence: TGCGCCAGCAGCCTTGGGGGGGCATGGGAGCAGTTCTTC.

Remarks on this clonotype: A clone one base away is much larger, so this may be a read error. This chain links TRBV7-2 with TRBJ1-1; no firm D call. The V gene's germline CDR1 is SGHTA and CDR2 FQGNSA. This CDR3 is 15 amino acids long. CDR3 in amino acids: CSSSLSPGRNTEAFF. CDR3 DNA: TGTTCCAGCAGCTTATCTCCTGGGCGGAACACTGAAGCTTTCTTT.

Only a few counts were recorded for this clonotype. The chain has TRBV25-1 and TRBJ2-3, with D tentatively TRBD1 (6 bases). Germline V gene sequence: CDR1 MGHDK, CDR2 SYGVNS. The CDR3 runs 18 residues. The V end was cut by 3 bases, the J end by 6 bases, with 25 bases between. CDR3 sequence: CASSDPYSGTRELDTQYF. CDR3 sequence (DNA): TGTGCCAGCAGTGACCCTTACTCTGGGACAAGGGAATTGGATACGCAGTATTTT.

This clonotype was seen only a few times. V is TRBV7-9 and J is TRBJ2-1; TRBD2 aligns across 12 bases. Germline CDR1 SEHNR, CDR2 FQNEAQ (reference sequence). The ends lost 5 bases at V and 0 bases at J; junction bases unmatched: 8. CDR3 length: 18 residues. CDR3: CASSPPTSGGSSYNEQFF. In nucleotides, the CDR3 is TGTGCCAGCAGCCCGCCGACTAGCGGGGGAAGCTCCTACAATGAGCAGTTCTTC.